The subject of this entry is one T cell receptor (beta chain). Its target is unknown. The data are from a study of T cells after yellow fever vaccination. Study information: It was SMART-Seq v4 Ultra Low Input that prepared the fractions with low cell numbers.

Study-wide results and caveats: Post-booster reappearance was seen for most primary-vaccination clones (around 96% CD4, roughly 91% CD8). Researchers cautioned that FACS-sorted repertoires could harbor abundant clonotypes contaminating from the bulk population.

5'RACE template switching produced TCR cDNA carrying a universal primer site and UMIs. TCRdb used MiXCR to reprocess the 5' RACE reads, holding one entry per CDR3 protein. Among roughly 520,000 distinct CDR3 sequences listed, 21% were seen once. The sequences come from PBMCs, collected roughly 20 days after the first yellow fever vaccination. The TCR sequence derives from a man between 18 and 29 years old who received the YFV17D yellow fever vaccine.

Here the CDR3 DNA reads TGTGCCAGCAGCGATAGCGGGGCCCCCGTC. Its translation is CASSDSGAPV. The rearrangement joins TRBV21-1 to TRBJ2-7; the table's D gene call, TRBD1, was not cross checked with the DNA. TRBV21-1 is designated a pseudogene. The CDR3 extends over 10 amino acids.